This T cell receptor beta chain originates from a study of shared clonotypes between healthy human individuals. Turning to the study itself: A donor's plate count was three for CD4 naive and three for CD4 memory; CD8 naive had two and CD8 memory one. Study conclusions and caveats: Around 4.7% was the fraction of naive CD4 clonotypes found shared across a few donors.

The CDR3 loop spans 17 amino acids. CDR1 SGHTS and CDR2 YDEGEE come from the germline V gene. J lost 4 bases, V lost 4 bases, and 11 bases had no gene match. Sequencing was performed with immunoSEQ multiplex PCR; in TCRdb, only in-frame clones are kept and a portion is missing. The table lists approximately 1,000,000 clones, approximately 78% of them singletons. The table lists this clone with a count of one. The antigen is not known. The chain couples TRBV5-8 to TRBJ1-1; TRBD1 agrees at 12 bases. The sequenced sample was memory CD4+ T cells from PBMCs. Indicated subset: CD45RA-negative fraction. This clonotype was sampled from a man aged 18 to 29 in good health. Some clones in this sample may be carry-over from other donors' samples. The CDR3 is CASSPRDRGQRSTEAFF. The CDR3 nucleotides read TGTGCCAGCAGCCCCCGGGACAGGGGGCAGAGGAGCACTGAAGCTTTCTTT.